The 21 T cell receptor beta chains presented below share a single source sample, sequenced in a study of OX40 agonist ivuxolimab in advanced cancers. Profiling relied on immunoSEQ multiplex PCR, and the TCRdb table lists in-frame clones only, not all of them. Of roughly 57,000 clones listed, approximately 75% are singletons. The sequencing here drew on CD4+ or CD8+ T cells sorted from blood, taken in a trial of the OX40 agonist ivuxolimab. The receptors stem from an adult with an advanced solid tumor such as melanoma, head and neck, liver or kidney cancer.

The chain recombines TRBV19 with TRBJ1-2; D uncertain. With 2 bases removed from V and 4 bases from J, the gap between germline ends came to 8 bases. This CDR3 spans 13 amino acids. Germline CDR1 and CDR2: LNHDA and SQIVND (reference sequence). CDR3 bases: TGTGCCAGTAGTATACCCGGAGTCTATGGCTACACCTTC. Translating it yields CASSIPGVYGYTF. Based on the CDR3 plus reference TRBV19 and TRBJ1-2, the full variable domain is DGGITQSPKYLFRKEGQNVTLSCEQNLNHDAMYWYRQDPGQGLRLIYYSQIVNDFQKGDIAEGYSVSREKKESFPLTVTSAQKNPTAFYLCASSIPGVYGYTFGSGTRLTVV.

The CDR3 sequence is CASSQGDSYEQYF. The CDR3 nucleotides are TGTGCCAGCAGCCAGGGGGACAGCTACGAGCAGTACTTC. The chain joins TRBV7-7 to TRBJ2-7, with TRBD1 identical over 7 bases. The junction had 4 bases not matched to a gene; V was cut back by 5 bases and J by 3 bases. This CDR3 region has 13 residues. Per germline, CDR1 SSHAT and CDR2 FNYEAQ (reference sequence).

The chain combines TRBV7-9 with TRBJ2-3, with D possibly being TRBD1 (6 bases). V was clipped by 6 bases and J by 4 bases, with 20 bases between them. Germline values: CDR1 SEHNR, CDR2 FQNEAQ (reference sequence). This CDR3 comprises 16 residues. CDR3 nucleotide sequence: TGTGCCAGCAGTTCGGGGCCAGGGGCTTCGGCAGATACGCAGTATTTT. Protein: CASSSGPGASADTQYF. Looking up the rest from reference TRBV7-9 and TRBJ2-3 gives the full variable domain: DTGVSQNPRHKITKRGQNVTFRCDPISEHNRLYWYRQTLGQGPEFLTYFQNEAQLEKSRLLSDRFSAERPKGSFSTLEIQRTEQGDSAMYLCASSSGPGASADTQYFGPGTRLTVL.

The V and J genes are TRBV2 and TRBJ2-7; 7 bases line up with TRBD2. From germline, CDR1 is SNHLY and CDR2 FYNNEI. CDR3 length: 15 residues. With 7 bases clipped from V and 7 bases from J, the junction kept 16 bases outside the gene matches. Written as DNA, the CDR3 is TGTGCCAGCAACCCGGCGGGGGTGCCTTCCGGGGAGCAGTACTTC. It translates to CASNPAGVPSGEQYF.

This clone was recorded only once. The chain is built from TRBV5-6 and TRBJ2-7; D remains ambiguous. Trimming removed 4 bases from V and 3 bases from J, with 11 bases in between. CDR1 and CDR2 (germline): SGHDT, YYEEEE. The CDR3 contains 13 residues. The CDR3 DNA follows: TGTGCCAGCAGCCCGGCCCCTGACTACGAGCAGTACTTC. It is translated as CASSPAPDYEQYF. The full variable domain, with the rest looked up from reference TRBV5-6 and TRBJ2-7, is DAGVTQSPTHLIKTRGQQVTLRCSPKSGHDTVSWYQQALGQGPQFIFQYYEEEERQRGNFPDRFSGHQFPNYSSELNVNALLLGDSALYLCASSPAPDYEQYFGPGTRLTVT.

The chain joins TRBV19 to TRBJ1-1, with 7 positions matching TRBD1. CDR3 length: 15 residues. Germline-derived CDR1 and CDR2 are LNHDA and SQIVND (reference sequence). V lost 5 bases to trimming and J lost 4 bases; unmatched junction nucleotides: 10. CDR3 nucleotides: TGTGCCAGTAGTCTCCCGACAGGGAGGTTCACTGAAGCTTTCTTT. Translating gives CASSLPTGRFTEAFF.

The CDR3 here is CASSYPGQGAREQYF. The CDR3 DNA sequence: TGTGCCAGCAGTTACCCGGGACAGGGGGCGAGGGAGCAGTACTTC. The chain employs TRBV6-5 and TRBJ2-7; TRBD1 matches at 12 bases. This CDR3 is built from 15 residues. Trimming took 2 bases from V and 7 from J; bases not matched to a gene: 6. The germline V gene has CDR1 MNHEY and CDR2 SVGAGI.

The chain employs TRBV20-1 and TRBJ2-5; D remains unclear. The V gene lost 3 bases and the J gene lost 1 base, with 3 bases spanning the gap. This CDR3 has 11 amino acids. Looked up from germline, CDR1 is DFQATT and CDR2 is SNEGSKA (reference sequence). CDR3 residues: CSASGQETQYF. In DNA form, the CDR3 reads TGCAGTGCTAGTGGCCAAGAGACCCAGTACTTC.

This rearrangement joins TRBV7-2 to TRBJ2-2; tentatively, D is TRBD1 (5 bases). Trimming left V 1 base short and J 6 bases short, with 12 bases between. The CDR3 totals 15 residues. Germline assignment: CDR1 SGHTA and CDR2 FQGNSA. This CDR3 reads CASSLEGLKSGELFF. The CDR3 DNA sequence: TGTGCCAGCAGCTTAGAGGGGTTAAAGTCCGGGGAGCTGTTTTTT.

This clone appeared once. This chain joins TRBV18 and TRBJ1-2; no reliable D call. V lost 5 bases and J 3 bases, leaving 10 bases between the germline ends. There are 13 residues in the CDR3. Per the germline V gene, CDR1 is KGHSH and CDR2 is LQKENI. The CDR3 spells CASSETMDYGYTF. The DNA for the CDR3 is TGTGCCAGCTCAGAGACTATGGACTATGGCTACACCTTC.

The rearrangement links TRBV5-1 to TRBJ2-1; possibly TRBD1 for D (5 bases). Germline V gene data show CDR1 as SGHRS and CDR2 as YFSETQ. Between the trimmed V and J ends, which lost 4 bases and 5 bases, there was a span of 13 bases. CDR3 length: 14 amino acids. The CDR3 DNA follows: TGCGCCAGCAGCCGTATGACAGAGGACAATGAGCAGTTCTTC. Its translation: CASSRMTEDNEQFF.

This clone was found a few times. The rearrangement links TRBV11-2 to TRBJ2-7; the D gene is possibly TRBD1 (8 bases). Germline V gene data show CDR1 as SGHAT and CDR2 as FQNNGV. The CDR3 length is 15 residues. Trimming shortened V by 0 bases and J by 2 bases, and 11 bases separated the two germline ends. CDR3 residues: CASSLEQGGTYEQYF. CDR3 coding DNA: TGTGCCAGCAGCTTAGAACAGGGGGGGACCTACGAGCAGTACTTC.

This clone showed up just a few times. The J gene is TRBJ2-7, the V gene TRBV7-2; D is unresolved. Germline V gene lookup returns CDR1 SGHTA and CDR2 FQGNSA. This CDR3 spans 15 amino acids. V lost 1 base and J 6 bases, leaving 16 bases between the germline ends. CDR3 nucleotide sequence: TGTGCCAGCAGCTTAGGGGGTCTCAAGGCCTCCGAGCAGTACTTC. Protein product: CASSLGGLKASEQYF.

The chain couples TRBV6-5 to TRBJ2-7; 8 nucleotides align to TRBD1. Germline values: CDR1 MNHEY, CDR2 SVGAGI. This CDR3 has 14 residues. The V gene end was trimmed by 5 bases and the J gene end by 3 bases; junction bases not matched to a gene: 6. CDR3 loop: CASSGGQDFYEQYF. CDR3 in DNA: TGTGCCAGCAGTGGGGGACAGGATTTCTACGAGCAGTACTTC.

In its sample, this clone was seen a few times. CDR3 in amino acids: CATVRGGRAGANVLTF. In DNA, the CDR3 is TGTGCTACTGTCCGTGGGGGTCGCGCTGGGGCCAACGTCCTGACTTTC. The V and J genes are TRBV28 and TRBJ2-6; D may correspond to TRBD1 or TRBD2 (5 bases each). CDR1 is MDHEN, CDR2 SYDVKM, per germline. This CDR3 has 16 residues.

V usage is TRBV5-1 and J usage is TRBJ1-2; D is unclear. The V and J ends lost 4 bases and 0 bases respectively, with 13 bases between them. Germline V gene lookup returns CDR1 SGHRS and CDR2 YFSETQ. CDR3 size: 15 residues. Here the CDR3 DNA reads TGCGCCAGCAGCCCGGCGCCCGGTCCTAACTATGGCTACACCTTC. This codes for CASSPAPGPNYGYTF.

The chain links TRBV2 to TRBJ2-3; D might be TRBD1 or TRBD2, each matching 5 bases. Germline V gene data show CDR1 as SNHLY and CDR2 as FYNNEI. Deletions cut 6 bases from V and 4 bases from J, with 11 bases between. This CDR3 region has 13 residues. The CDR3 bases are TGTGCCAGCAGCGATAGGGGACCAGATACGCAGTATTTT. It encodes CASSDRGPDTQYF.

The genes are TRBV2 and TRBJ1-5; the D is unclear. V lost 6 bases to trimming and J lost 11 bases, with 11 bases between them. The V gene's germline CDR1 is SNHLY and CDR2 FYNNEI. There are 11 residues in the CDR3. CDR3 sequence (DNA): TGTGCCAGCAGGGTATCAGTGACCCAGCATTTT. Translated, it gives CASRVSVTQHF.

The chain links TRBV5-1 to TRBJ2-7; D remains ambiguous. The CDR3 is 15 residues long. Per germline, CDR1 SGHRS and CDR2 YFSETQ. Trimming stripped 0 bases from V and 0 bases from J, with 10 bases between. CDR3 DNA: TGCGCCAGCAGCTTGGGCCCTTTCAGCTCCTACGAGCAGTACTTC. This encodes CASSLGPFSSYEQYF.

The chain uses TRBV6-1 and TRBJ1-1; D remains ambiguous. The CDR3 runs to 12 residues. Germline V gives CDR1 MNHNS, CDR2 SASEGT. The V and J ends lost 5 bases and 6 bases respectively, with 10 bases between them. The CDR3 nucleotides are TGTGCCAGCAGTCTACAGAGAGCTGAAGCTTTCTTT. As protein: CASSLQRAEAFF.

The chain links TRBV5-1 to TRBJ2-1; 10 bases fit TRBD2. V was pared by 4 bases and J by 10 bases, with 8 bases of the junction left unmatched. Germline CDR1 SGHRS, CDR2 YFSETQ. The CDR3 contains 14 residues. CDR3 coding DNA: TGCGCCAGCAGCAGTAGCGGGGGGTTTAAGGAGCAGTTCTTC. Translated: CASSSSGGFKEQFF.